Listed here are 31 T cell receptor beta chains from one sample, sequenced in a study of tumor and adjacent non-tumor tissue in lung cancer. RNA was extracted from bulk tissue without any cell sorting. A modified ARM-PCR protocol with three rounds of nested PCR amplified TCRbeta. In TCRdb, the multiplex PCR reads were re-called with MiXCR into one record per CDR3 protein. The repertoire holds 90,000 to 110,000 distinct CDR3 sequences, with 75% as singletons. The sample was lung tumor tissue. These receptors originate from a woman in her sixties with non-small cell lung cancer.

The V call is TRBV5-1, the J call TRBJ1-4; 9 positions match TRBD1. The V gene's germline CDR1 is SGHRS and CDR2 YFSETQ. The CDR3 covers 15 residues. V shed 0 bases and J 9 bases; nucleotides not matched to a gene: 6. The CDR3 DNA follows: TGCGCCAGCAGCTTGGAGTGGACAGGGGAGAAAAAACTGTTTTTT. This encodes CASSLEWTGEKKLFF.

Concerning this clonotype: Since a much larger clone is just one base distant, this may be a read error. The chain combines TRBV20-1 with TRBJ2-7, with TRBD2 as a possible D gene (5 bases). CDR1 and CDR2 (germline): DFQATT, SNEGSKA (reference sequence). V was cut by 1 base and J by 2 bases, with 15 bases left in between. The CDR3 spans 15 residues. Here the CDR3 reads CSARVRELLAYEQYF. The CDR3 DNA follows: TGCAGTGCTAGAGTGAGGGAATTGCTAGCCTACGAGCAGTACTTC.

This chain links TRBV6-1 with TRBJ1-1, with D possibly being TRBD1 (5 bases). Trimming removed 6 bases from V and 4 bases from J, with 21 bases in between. Germline loops: CDR1 MNHNS, CDR2 SASEGT. The CDR3 has 16 amino acids. CDR3 DNA sequence: TGTGCCAGCAGGGGAGAACTGGGGAGAGGGGTCACTGAAGCTTTCTTT. Its translation is CASRGELGRGVTEAFF.

This clonotype was seen many times. Written as DNA, the CDR3 is TGCGCCAGCAGTGAACTCGACATTCAGTACTTC. The encoded protein is CASSELDIQYF. The chain recombines TRBV10-2 with TRBJ2-4, with no clear D. The CDR3 extends over 11 amino acids. Trimming left V 3 bases short and J 8 bases short, with 5 bases between. CDR1 is WSHSY and CDR2 is SAAADI in the germline V gene.

About this clonotype: The CDR3 carries no conserved terminal phenylalanine or tryptophan, so it likely arises from a read error. The V call is TRBV11-2, the J call TRBJ2-3; tentatively, D is TRBD1 (6 bases). The CDR3 contains 14 residues. Germline V gene lookup returns CDR1 SGHAT and CDR2 FQNNGV. The CDR3 DNA follows: TGTGCCAGCAGCCTAGACAGGAGCTCGGGTACGCAGTATCTT. It translates to CASSLDRSSGTQYL.

This clonotype is a singleton in its sample. The chain recombines TRBV24-1 with TRBJ2-5, with no clear D. Germline CDR1 KGHDR, CDR2 SFDVKD. This CDR3 has 12 residues. V lost 9 bases and J 1 base, leaving 8 bases between the germline ends. The CDR3, as DNA: TGTGCCACCGGCCAGGCCCAAGAGACCCAGTACTTC. Translating gives CATGQAQETQYF.

This chain uses TRBV5-1 with TRBJ2-7; 11 nucleotides match TRBD1. The CDR3 is 16 residues long. Trimming at V came to 0 bases and at J to 7 bases, leaving 9 bases not matched to a gene. The V gene's germline CDR1 is SGHRS and CDR2 YFSETQ. The CDR3 spells CASSLAGGQGAREQYF. CDR3 nucleotide sequence: TGCGCCAGCAGCTTGGCCGGAGGACAGGGGGCGAGAGAGCAGTACTTC.

The chain couples TRBV28 to TRBJ2-2; the D gene could be TRBD1 or TRBD2 (6 bases each). Looked up from germline, CDR1 is MDHEN and CDR2 is SYDVKM. V lost 7 bases, J lost 2 bases, and 20 bases lay in between. The CDR3 length is 17 residues. DNA of the CDR3: TGTGCCAGCAAGGAGGGCAGGGGAAGCCCCAACACCGGGGAGCTGTTTTTT. This gives the protein CASKEGRGSPNTGELFF. Full variable domain (outside the CDR3, taken from reference TRBV28 and TRBJ2-2): DVKVTQSSRYLVKRTGEKVFLECVQDMDHENMFWYRQDPGLGLRLIYFSYDVKMKEKGDIPEGYSVSREKKERFSLILESASTNQTSMYLCASKEGRGSPNTGELFFGEGSRLTVL.

This clonotype has ten or more counts. The rearrangement joins TRBV20-1 to TRBJ1-2; D gene unclear. CDR3 length: 16 residues. V lost 0 bases, J lost 8 bases, and 22 bases lay in between. Germline V gene sequence: CDR1 DFQATT, CDR2 SNEGSKA (reference sequence). CDR3 in amino acids: CSARDTQNREAKGYTF. CDR3 in DNA: TGCAGTGCTAGAGATACTCAGAATAGAGAAGCGAAGGGCTACACCTTC.

The rearrangement uses TRBV11-2 and TRBJ2-7, with 14 bases that match TRBD2. Trimming at V came to 5 bases and at J to 13 bases, leaving 13 bases not matched to a gene. Per germline, CDR1 SGHAT and CDR2 FQNNGV. CDR3 length: 15 residues. CDR3 in DNA: TGTGCCAGCAGCAACGGGACTAGCGGGAGCTACGAGCTCTACTTC. This translates into CASSNGTSGSYELYF.

The chain recombines TRBV30 with TRBJ1-1; D gene uncertain. This CDR3 spans 13 amino acids. The germline V gene encodes CDR1 GTSNPN and CDR2 SVGIG (reference sequence). V gave up 0 bases and J gave up 9 bases, with 14 bases separating them. The chain's CDR3 is CAWSVGEVLKAFF. The DNA for the CDR3 is TGTGCCTGGAGTGTCGGGGAGGTACTGAAAGCTTTCTTT.

On this clonotype: At one end, the junction sequence differs from germline, possibly due to a read error. This chain connects TRBV6-2 or TRBV6-3 to TRBJ2-1; 7 nucleotides line up with TRBD2. The CDR3 is 15 amino acids. Germline V gene data show CDR1 as MNHEY and CDR2 as SVGEGT. CDR3 sequence: CASTPPGLKLYEQSF. Here the CDR3 DNA reads TGTGCCAGCACCCCTCCGGGACTAAAGTTGTATGAGCAGTCCTTC.

Comment on this clonotype: An end of the junction differs from the germline gene, which may be a read error. The chain has TRBV20-1 and TRBJ2-1; 8 nucleotides line up with TRBD1. This CDR3 has 15 amino acids. Germline CDR1 is DFQATT and CDR2 is SNEGSKA (reference sequence). The CDR3 DNA reads TGCAGTGTTAGAGCTCAGGGGGCACCCCCCAATGTGCAGTTCTTC. Translation gives CSVRAQGAPPNVQFF.

The chain is built from TRBV20-1 and TRBJ2-4, with D perhaps given as TRBD1 or TRBD2 (5 bases each). The CDR3 is 16 residues long. Between the trimmed V and J ends, which lost 0 bases and 10 bases, there was a span of 22 bases. Looked up from germline, CDR1 is DFQATT and CDR2 is SNEGSKA (reference sequence). CDR3 residues: CSARDRGADGMDIQYF. In nucleotides, the CDR3 is TGCAGTGCTAGAGATAGGGGAGCGGATGGAATGGATATTCAGTACTTC.

Notes on this clonotype: One end of the junction fails to match germline, which may point to a read error. The chain has TRBV11-2 and TRBJ2-1; no definite D call. Germline CDR1 SGHAT, CDR2 FQNNGV. The CDR3 is 13 residues long. Here the CDR3 reads CASSLTRVGEQLF. For the CDR3, the DNA is TGTGCCAGTAGTTTAACTCGAGTAGGTGAGCAGCTCTTC.

With respect to this clonotype: It is likely a read error, because the conserved phenylalanine at the end of the CDR3 is missing. The chain uses TRBV11-3 and TRBJ1-1; no clear D gene. Looked up from germline, CDR1 is SGHNT and CDR2 is YENEEA. The CDR3 has 13 residues. The CDR3 DNA sequence: TGTGCCAGCAGCTTAGTACAGAACATTGAAGCTTTCTTA. The encoded protein is CASSLVQNIEAFL.

A remark on this clonotype: Compared with germline, one end of the junction differs, possibly owing to a read error. V usage is TRBV2 and J usage is TRBJ1-2, with unresolved D. The CDR3 contains 13 residues. Germline CDR1 SNHLY, CDR2 FYNNEI. The CDR3 DNA reads as TGCGCCAGCAGTGCGGTCAGCGGTAGAGGCTACACCTTC. It translates to CASSAVSGRGYTF.

This clonotype is judged medium-sized. The genes are TRBV29-1 and TRBJ1-2, with no clear D. Deletions cut 7 bases from V and 1 base from J, with 10 bases between. The germline V gene encodes CDR1 SQVTM and CDR2 ANQGSEA. The CDR3 consists of 12 residues. The CDR3 DNA is TGCAGCGCCGGAGACGATAACTATGGCTACACCTTC. This codes for CSAGDDNYGYTF.

This clonotype has only one observation. The chain employs TRBV11-2 and TRBJ2-2; D perhaps matches TRBD2 (6 bases). The CDR3 spans 15 residues. V was trimmed by 5 bases and J by 3 bases, leaving 13 bases between them. CDR1 SGHAT and CDR2 FQNNGV come from the germline V gene. The CDR3 DNA is TGTGCCAGCAGCCGCCGCGGGAAACACACCGGGGAGCTGTTTTTT. Translation gives CASSRRGKHTGELFF.

The chain is built from TRBV11-2 and TRBJ2-7; D gene uncertain. From germline, CDR1 is SGHAT and CDR2 FQNNGV. Between the trimmed V and J ends, which lost 0 bases and 8 bases, there was a span of 8 bases. The CDR3 consists of 12 residues. This chain's CDR3 is CASSLEGFKQYF. CDR3 DNA sequence: TGTGCCAGCAGCTTAGAGGGCTTCAAGCAGTACTTC.

Concerning this clonotype itself: At one end the junction does not follow the germline gene, possibly because of a read error. The gene calls are TRBV5-6 and TRBJ2-3, with D unresolved. This CDR3 is built from 15 residues. CDR1 SGHDT and CDR2 YYEEEE come from the germline V gene. CDR3 nucleotides: TGTGTCAGCAGCCCGCTCGGCGAGAGCGTAGATACGCAGTATTTT. This gives the protein CVSSPLGESVDTQYF.

This clonotype was recorded only once. At one end the junction does not follow the germline gene, possibly because of a read error. This chain uses TRBV11-3 with TRBJ2-3; no reliable D call. The CDR3 runs to 13 residues. Per the germline V gene, CDR1 is SGHNT and CDR2 is YENEEA. CDR3 DNA: TGTGTCAGCAGAAGAAGCCAAGGTGATACGCAGTATTTT. It codes for CVSRRSQGDTQYF.

As for this clonotype: The junction departs from the called germline gene at one end, perhaps through a read error. V usage is TRBV11-3 and J usage is TRBJ1-4, with D maybe TRBD1 (5 bases). CDR1 and CDR2 from the germline V gene are SGHNT and YENEEA. This CDR3 region has 17 residues. CDR3 nucleotide sequence: TGTACCAGCGGCCTTGACAGCCGAGATGCAACTAATGAAAAACTGTTTTTT. Its protein is CTSGLDSRDATNEKLFF.

Points on this clonotype: No conserved phenylalanine or tryptophan is present at the end of the CDR3, so a read error is the likely explanation. The chain couples TRBV4-1 to TRBJ2-3, with 7 bases that match TRBD2. Germline-derived CDR1 and CDR2 are MGHRA and YSYEKL. This CDR3 is built from 15 residues. J was trimmed by 2 bases and V by 10 bases; bases with no gene match: 12. CDR3 bases: TGCGCCAACAGACAAGTGGGGGGGTCCACAGATACGCAGTATTCT. It specifies CANRQVGGSTDTQYS.

Notes on this clonotype: The germline gene is not matched at one end of the junction; a read error may be the cause. Here the CDR3 reads CTSSDGGAYNEQFF. Here the CDR3 DNA reads TGTACCAGCAGTGACGGGGGGGCCTACAATGAGCAGTTCTTC. V is TRBV2 and J is TRBJ2-1; 8 positions match TRBD2. This CDR3 has 14 amino acids. Germline V lookup: CDR1 SNHLY, CDR2 FYNNEI.

In regard to this clonotype: One end of the junction does not line up with germline, which may come from a read error. The rearrangement links TRBV12-3 or TRBV12-4 to TRBJ2-3; D possibly corresponds to TRBD1 (6 bases). The CDR3 contains 12 residues. The CDR3 sequence: CTSSSDLGTQYF. CDR3 bases: TGTACCAGCAGTTCGGACCTAGGGACACAGTATTTT.

A word on this clonotype: A much larger clone differs by one base, so this may be a read error. The V call is TRBV4-2, the J call TRBJ2-2; perhaps TRBD2 as D (6 bases). V dropped 7 bases and J dropped 5 bases, with 20 bases sitting between them. The CDR3 is 16 residues long. CDR1 and CDR2 from the germline V gene are LGHNA and YNFKEQ. Here the CDR3 reads CASTPFGGVQTGELFF. The CDR3 nucleotides are TGTGCCAGCACCCCGTTCGGAGGGGTCCAGACCGGGGAGCTGTTTTTT.

As for this clonotype: A read error may produce the germline difference seen at one junction end. The gene calls are TRBV11-3 and TRBJ2-1; a weak D match, TRBD1 (7 bases). The CDR3 totals 15 residues. Germline V gene sequence: CDR1 SGHNT, CDR2 YENEEA. The CDR3 is CARSYLAGGKNEQFF. CDR3 nucleotides: TGTGCCAGAAGCTACCTAGCAGGGGGGAAAAATGAGCAGTTCTTC.

This clonotype was counted only a few times. This may be a read error, as it is one base from a much larger clone. V gene TRBV29-1 combines with J gene TRBJ1-1; no clear D. CDR1 and CDR2 (germline): SQVTM, ANQGSEA. The CDR3 has 12 residues. V was pared by 7 bases and J by 2 bases, with 11 bases between. The CDR3 protein is CSGGIVNTEAFF. CDR3 DNA sequence: TGCAGCGGAGGGATAGTTAACACTGAAGCTTTCTTT. Looking up the rest from reference TRBV29-1 and TRBJ1-1 gives the full variable domain: SAVISQKPSRDICQRGTSLTIQCQVDSQVTMMFWYRQQPGQSLTLIATANQGSEATYESGFVIDKFPISRPNLTFSTLTVSNMSPEDSSIYLCSGGIVNTEAFFGQGTRLTVV.

This clonotype was observed a single time. This chain joins TRBV6-6 and TRBJ1-1; no reliable D call. From germline, CDR1 is MNHNY and CDR2 SVGAGI (reference sequence). The CDR3 contains 14 residues. V gave up 2 bases and J gave up 7 bases, with 14 bases separating them. For the CDR3, the DNA is TGTGCCAGCAGTTACGTGCCCGAGAGTGGTGAAGCTTTCTTT. This gives the protein CASSYVPESGEAFF.

This clonotype appeared many times. The chain employs TRBV28 and TRBJ1-1, with a possible D match to TRBD1 (6 bases). In germline, CDR1 is MDHEN, CDR2 SYDVKM. The length of the CDR3 is 13 residues. Trimming stripped 10 bases from V and 1 base from J, with 13 bases between. The CDR3 sequence is CAIATGRNTEAFF. CDR3 bases: TGTGCCATAGCGACAGGCAGGAACACTGAAGCTTTCTTT.